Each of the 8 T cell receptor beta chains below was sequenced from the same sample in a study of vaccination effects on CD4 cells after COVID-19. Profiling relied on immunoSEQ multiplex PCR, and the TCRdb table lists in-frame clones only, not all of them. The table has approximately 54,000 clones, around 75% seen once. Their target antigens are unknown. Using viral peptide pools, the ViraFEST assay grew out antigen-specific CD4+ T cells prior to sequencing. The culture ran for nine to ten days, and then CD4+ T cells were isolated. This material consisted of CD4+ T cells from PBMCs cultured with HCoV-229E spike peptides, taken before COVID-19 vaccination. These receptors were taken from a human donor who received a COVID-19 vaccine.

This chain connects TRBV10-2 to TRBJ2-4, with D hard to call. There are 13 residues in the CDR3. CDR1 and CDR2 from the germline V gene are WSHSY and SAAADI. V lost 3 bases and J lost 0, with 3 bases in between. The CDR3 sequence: CASSELAKNIQYF. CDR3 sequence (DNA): TGCGCCAGCAGTGAATTAGCCAAAAACATTCAGTACTTC.

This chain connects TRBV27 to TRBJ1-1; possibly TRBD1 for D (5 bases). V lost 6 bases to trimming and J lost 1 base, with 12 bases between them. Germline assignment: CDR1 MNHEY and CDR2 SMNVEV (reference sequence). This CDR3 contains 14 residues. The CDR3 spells CASRGRDANTEAFF. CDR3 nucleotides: TGTGCCAGCAGGGGGCGGGACGCGAACACTGAAGCTTTCTTT.

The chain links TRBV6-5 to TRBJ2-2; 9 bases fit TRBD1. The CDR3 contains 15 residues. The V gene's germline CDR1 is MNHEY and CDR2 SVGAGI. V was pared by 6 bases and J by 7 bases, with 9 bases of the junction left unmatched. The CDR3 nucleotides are TGTGCCAGCAGCCATAATCGGGACAGGGTCGGGGAGCTGTTTTTT. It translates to CASSHNRDRVGELFF.

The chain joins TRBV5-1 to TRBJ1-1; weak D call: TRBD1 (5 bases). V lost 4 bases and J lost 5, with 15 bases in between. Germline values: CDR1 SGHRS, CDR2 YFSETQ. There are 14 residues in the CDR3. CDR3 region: CASSQASGGTEAFF. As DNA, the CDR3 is TGCGCCAGCAGCCAGGCTAGCGGGGGGACTGAAGCTTTCTTT.

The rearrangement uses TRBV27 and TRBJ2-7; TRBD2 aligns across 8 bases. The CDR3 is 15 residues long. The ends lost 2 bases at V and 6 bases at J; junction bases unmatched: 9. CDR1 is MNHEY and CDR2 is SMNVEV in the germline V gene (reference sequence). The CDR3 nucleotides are TGTGCCAGCAGTTTAGCGGGACTAGGATTAGGCGAGCAGTACGTC. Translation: CASSLAGLGLGEQYV.

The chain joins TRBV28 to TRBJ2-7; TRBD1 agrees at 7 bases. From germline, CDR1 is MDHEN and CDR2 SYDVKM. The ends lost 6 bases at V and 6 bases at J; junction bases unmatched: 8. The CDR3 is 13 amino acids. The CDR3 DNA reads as TGTGCCAGCAGGCCCCCGGGACAGACCGAGCAGTACGTC. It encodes CASRPPGQTEQYV.

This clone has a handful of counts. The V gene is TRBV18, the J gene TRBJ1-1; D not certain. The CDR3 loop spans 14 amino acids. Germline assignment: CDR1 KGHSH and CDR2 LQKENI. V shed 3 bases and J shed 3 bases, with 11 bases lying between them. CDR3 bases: TGTGCCAGCTCACCCTTTTCGAGGGACACTGAAGCTTTCTTT. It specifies CASSPFSRDTEAFF.

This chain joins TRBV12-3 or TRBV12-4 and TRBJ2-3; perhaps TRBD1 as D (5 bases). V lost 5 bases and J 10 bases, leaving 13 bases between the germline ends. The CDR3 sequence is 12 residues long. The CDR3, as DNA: TGTGCCAGCAGTCCAGGGCTCTCGCCGCAGTATTTT. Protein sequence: CASSPGLSPQYF.